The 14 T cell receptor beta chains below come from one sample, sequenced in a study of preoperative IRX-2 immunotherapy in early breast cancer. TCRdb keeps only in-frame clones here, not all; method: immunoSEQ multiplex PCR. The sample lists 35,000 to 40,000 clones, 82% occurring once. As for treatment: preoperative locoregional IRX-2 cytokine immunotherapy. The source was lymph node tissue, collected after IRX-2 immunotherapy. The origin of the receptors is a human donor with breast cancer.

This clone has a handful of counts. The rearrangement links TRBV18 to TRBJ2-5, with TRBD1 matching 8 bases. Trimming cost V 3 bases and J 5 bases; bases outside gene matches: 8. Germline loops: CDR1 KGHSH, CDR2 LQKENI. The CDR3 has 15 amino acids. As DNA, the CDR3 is TGTGCCAGCTCACCGAGGACAGGGACCAGGGAGACCCAGTACTTC. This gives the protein CASSPRTGTRETQYF.

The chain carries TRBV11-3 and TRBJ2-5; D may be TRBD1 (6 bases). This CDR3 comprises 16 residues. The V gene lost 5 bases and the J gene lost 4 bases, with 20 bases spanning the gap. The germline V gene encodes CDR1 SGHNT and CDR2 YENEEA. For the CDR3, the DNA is TGTGCCAGCAGCCGCACGTTTGGTGGCAGGGGAGAGACCCAGTACTTC. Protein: CASSRTFGGRGETQYF. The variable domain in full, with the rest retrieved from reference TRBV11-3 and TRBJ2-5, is EAGVVQSPRYKIIEKKQPVAFWCNPISGHNTLYWYLQNLGQGPELLIRYENEEAVDDSQLPKDRFSAERLKGVDSTLKIQPAELGDSAVYLCASSRTFGGRGETQYFGPGTRLLVL.

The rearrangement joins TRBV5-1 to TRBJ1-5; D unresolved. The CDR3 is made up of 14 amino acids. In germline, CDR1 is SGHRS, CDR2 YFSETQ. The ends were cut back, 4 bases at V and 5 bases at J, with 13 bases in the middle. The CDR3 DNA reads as TGCGCCAGCAGCCAGAGAGGCGGGGATCAGCCCCAGCATTTT. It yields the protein CASSQRGGDQPQHF.

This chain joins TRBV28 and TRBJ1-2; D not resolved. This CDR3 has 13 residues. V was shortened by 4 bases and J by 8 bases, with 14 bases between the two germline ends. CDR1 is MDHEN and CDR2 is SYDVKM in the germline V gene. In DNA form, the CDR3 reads TGTGCCAGCAGTTCTTACCTAGAGGGAGGCTACACCTTC. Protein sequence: CASSSYLEGGYTF.

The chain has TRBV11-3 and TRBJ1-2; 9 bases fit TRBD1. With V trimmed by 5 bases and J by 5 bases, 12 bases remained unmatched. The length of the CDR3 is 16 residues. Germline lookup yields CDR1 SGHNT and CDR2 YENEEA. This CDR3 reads CASSTGQGSTGYGYTF. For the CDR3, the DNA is TGTGCCAGCAGCACGGGACAGGGTTCAACCGGGTATGGCTACACCTTC.

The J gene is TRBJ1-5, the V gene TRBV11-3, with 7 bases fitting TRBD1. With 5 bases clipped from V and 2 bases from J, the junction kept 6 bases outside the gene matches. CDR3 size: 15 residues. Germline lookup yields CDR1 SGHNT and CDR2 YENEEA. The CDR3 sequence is CASSGRQGGNQPQHF. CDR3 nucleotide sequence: TGTGCCAGCAGCGGTCGACAGGGAGGCAATCAGCCCCAGCATTTT.

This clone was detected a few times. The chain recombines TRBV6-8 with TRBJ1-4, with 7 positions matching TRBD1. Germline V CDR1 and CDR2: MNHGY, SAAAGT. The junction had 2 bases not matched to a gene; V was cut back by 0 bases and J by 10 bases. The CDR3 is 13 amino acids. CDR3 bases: TGTGCCAGCAGTTACTCCTCAGGGGGAAAACTGTTTTTT. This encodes CASSYSSGGKLFF.

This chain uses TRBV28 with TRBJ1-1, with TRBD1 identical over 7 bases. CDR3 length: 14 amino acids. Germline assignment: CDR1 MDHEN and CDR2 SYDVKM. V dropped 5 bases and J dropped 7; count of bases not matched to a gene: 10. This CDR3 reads CASSSRQGLGEAFF. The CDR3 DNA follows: TGTGCCAGCAGTAGTCGACAGGGATTGGGTGAAGCTTTCTTT.

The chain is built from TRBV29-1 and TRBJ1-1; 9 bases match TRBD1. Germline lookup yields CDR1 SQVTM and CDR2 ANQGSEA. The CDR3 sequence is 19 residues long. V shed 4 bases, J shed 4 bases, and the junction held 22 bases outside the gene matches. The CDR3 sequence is CSVVWGWTGEVGLSTEAFF. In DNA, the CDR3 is TGCAGCGTTGTCTGGGGGTGGACAGGGGAGGTAGGATTGAGCACTGAAGCTTTCTTT. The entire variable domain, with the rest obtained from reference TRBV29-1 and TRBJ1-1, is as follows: SAVISQKPSRDICQRGTSLTIQCQVDSQVTMMFWYRQQPGQSLTLIATANQGSEATYESGFVIDKFPISRPNLTFSTLTVSNMSPEDSSIYLCSVVWGWTGEVGLSTEAFFGQGTRLTVV.

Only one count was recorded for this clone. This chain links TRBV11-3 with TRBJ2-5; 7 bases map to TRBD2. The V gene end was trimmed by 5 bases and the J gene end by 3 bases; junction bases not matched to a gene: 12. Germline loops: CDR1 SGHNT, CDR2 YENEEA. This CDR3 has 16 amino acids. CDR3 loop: CASSKLGGGGEETQYF. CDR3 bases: TGTGCCAGCAGCAAGTTGGGAGGTGGGGGGGAAGAGACCCAGTACTTC.

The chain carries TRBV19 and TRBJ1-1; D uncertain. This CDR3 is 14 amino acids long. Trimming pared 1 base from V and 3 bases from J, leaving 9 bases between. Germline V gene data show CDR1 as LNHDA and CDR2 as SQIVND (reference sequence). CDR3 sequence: CASSIGLGDTEAFF. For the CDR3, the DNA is TGTGCCAGTAGTATAGGATTGGGAGACACTGAAGCTTTCTTT.

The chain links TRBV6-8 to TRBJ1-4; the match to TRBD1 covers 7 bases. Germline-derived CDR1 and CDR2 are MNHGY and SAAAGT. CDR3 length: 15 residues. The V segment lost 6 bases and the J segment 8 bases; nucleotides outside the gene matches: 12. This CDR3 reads CASSQVAGQSEKLFF. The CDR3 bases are TGTGCCAGCAGCCAGGTCGCGGGACAGAGCGAAAAACTGTTTTTT.

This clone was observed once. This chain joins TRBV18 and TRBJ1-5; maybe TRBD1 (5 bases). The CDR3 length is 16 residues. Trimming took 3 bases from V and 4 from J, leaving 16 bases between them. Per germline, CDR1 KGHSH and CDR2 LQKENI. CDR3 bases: TGTGCCAGCTCACCGGGGCTTGGGGGTTCAAATCAGCCCCAGCATTTT. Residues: CASSPGLGGSNQPQHF.

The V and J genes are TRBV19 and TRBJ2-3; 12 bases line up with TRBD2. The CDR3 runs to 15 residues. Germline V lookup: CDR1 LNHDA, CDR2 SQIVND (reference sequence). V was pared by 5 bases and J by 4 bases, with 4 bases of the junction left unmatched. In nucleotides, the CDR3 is TGTGCCAGTAGTGGAAGGACTAGCGGGGCAGATACGCAGTATTTT. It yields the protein CASSGRTSGADTQYF. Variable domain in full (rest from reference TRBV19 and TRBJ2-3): DGGITQSPKYLFRKEGQNVTLSCEQNLNHDAMYWYRQDPGQGLRLIYYSQIVNDFQKGDIAEGYSVSREKKESFPLTVTSAQKNPTAFYLCASSGRTSGADTQYFGPGTRLTVL.